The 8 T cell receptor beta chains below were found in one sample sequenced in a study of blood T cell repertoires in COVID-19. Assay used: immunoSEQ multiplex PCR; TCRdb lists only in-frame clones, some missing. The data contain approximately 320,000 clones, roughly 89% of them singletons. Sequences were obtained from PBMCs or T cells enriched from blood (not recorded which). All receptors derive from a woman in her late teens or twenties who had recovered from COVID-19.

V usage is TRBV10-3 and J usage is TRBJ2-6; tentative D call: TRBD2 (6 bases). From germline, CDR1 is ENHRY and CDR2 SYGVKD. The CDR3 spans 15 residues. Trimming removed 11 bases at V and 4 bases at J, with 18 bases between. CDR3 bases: TGTGCCGCCAACCACGGGGGAGCCGGGGCCAACGTCCTGACTTTC. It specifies CAANHGGAGANVLTF.

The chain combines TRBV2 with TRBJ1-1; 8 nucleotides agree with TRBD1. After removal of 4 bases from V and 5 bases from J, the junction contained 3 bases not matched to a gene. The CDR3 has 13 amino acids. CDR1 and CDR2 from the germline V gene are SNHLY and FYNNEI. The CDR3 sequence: CASSGDRLTEAFF. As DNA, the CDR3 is TGTGCCAGCAGTGGGGACAGGCTAACTGAAGCTTTCTTT.

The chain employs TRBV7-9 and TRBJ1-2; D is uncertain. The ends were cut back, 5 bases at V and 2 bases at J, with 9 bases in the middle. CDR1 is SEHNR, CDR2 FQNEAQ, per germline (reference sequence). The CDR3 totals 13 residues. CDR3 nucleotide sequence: TGTGCCAGCAGCCGATACACCAACTATGGCTACACCTTC. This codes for CASSRYTNYGYTF.

The DNA for the CDR3 is TGTGCCAGCAGCTCCAGACAGGGAACAAGCGGGCCCCAGTACTTC. Translated: CASSSRQGTSGPQYF. The rearrangement links TRBV7-2 to TRBJ2-5; the D gene is possibly TRBD1 (7 bases). The CDR3 totals 15 residues. Germline V gene sequence: CDR1 SGHTA, CDR2 FQGNSA. V was trimmed by 4 bases and J by 9 bases, leaving 21 bases between them.

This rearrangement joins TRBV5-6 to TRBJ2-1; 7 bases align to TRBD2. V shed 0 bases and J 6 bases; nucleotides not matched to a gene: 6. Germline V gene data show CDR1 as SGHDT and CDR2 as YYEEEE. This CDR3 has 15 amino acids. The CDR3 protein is CASSLAPGLGNEQFF. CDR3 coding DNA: TGTGCCAGCAGCTTGGCCCCCGGACTAGGCAATGAGCAGTTCTTC. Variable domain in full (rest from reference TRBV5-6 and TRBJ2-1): DAGVTQSPTHLIKTRGQQVTLRCSPKSGHDTVSWYQQALGQGPQFIFQYYEEEERQRGNFPDRFSGHQFPNYSSELNVNALLLGDSALYLCASSLAPGLGNEQFFGPGTRLTVL.

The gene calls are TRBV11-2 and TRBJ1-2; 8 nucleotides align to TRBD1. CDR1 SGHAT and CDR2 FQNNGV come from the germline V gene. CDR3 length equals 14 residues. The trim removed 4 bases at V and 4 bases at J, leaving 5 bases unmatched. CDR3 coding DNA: TGTGCCAGCAGCTCAGGGGGCAGTTTCTATGGCTACACCTTC. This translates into CASSSGGSFYGYTF.

CDR3 in amino acids: CASSSGPGFGYGYTF. In nucleotides, the CDR3 is TGTGCCAGCAGCTCCGGGCCGGGGTTCGGCTATGGCTACACCTTC. This sequence joins TRBV7-2 and TRBJ1-2; D is undetermined. The CDR3 totals 15 residues. The germline V and J ends were trimmed by 4 bases and 4 bases, with 16 bases remaining between them. Germline lookup yields CDR1 SGHTA and CDR2 FQGNSA.

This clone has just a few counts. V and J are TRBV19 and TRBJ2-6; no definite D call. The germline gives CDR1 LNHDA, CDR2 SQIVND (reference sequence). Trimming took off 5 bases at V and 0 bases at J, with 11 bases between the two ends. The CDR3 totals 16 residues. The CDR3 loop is CASSLSGSSGANVLTF. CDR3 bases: TGTGCCAGTAGTCTAAGTGGTAGCTCTGGGGCCAACGTCCTGACTTTC.